What follows are 16 T cell receptor beta chains derived from one specimen sequenced in a study of patients and donors after allogeneic stem cell transplantation. MiXCR, run by TCRdb on the RT-PCR reads, gives a single entry per CDR3 protein. This sample carries roughly 150,000 distinct CDR3 sequences, 24% of them seen once, and the ten largest clones take 20% to 30%. Sequencing was done on a sample of blood, either unsorted or a sorted T cell fraction (not recorded which). The origin of the receptors is a human donor who was either an allogeneic HSCT recipient or a stem cell or donor lymphocyte infusion donor (not recorded which). It is not recorded whose cells these are; they may come from a transplant donor.

This clonotype was seen a few times. The chain uses TRBV20-1 and TRBJ2-1; D is ambiguous. CDR3 length equals 16 residues. Germline V lookup: CDR1 DFQATT, CDR2 SNEGSKA (reference sequence). V was shortened by 5 bases and J by 0 bases, with 17 bases between the two germline ends. The CDR3 protein is CSASGPSLGSYNEQFF. The CDR3 DNA is TGCAGTGCTTCCGGTCCCTCCTTGGGCTCCTACAATGAGCAGTTCTTC.

This clonotype was observed many times. This chain uses TRBV5-1 with TRBJ1-1; TRBD1 matches at 8 bases. This CDR3 spans 17 amino acids. Losses at the gene ends were 2 bases for V and 0 bases for J; bases not matched to a gene: 9. CDR1 is SGHRS and CDR2 is YFSETQ in the germline V gene. The CDR3 region has the DNA TGCGCCAGCAGCTTCTCCCGGGACAGGTCCATGAACACTGAAGCTTTCTTT. This gives the protein CASSFSRDRSMNTEAFF.

This clonotype occurred many times. This rearrangement joins TRBV20-1 to TRBJ1-1; possible D gene TRBD1, 5 bases. In germline, CDR1 is DFQATT, CDR2 SNEGSKA (reference sequence). Deletions cut 0 bases from V and 3 bases from J, with 11 bases between. This CDR3 has 14 residues. In DNA form, the CDR3 reads TGCAGTGCTAGAGATCAGGGTTGGCACACTGAAGCTTTCTTT. Translating it yields CSARDQGWHTEAFF.

This chain joins TRBV24-1 and TRBJ2-5, with a weak D call TRBD1 (5 bases). Germline loops: CDR1 KGHDR, CDR2 SFDVKD. The V and J ends lost 3 bases and 5 bases respectively, with 12 bases between them. The CDR3 extends over 14 amino acids. DNA for the CDR3: TGTGCCACCAGTGATAGGGGATCAAGGGAGACCCAGTACTTC. Translation gives CATSDRGSRETQYF.

This chain links TRBV20-1 with TRBJ2-5, with 13 bases aligning to TRBD2. With V trimmed by 6 bases and J by 5 bases, 9 bases remained unmatched. Germline V gives CDR1 DFQATT, CDR2 SNEGSKA (reference sequence). The CDR3 runs 15 residues. The CDR3 DNA sequence: TGCAGTGCGGACGGACTAGCGGGAGAACAGGAGACCCAGTACTTC. This gives the protein CSADGLAGEQETQYF.

This chain connects TRBV6-6 to TRBJ2-3; 13 positions agree with TRBD2. Germline-derived CDR1 and CDR2 are MNHNY and SVGAGI (reference sequence). The length of the CDR3 is 17 residues. The ends lost 5 bases at V and 1 base at J; junction bases unmatched: 6. The CDR3 DNA sequence: TGTGCCAGCAGTACCCGACTAGCGGGAGGTCGCACAGATACGCAGTATTTT. Translating it yields CASSTRLAGGRTDTQYF.

In this sample, this clonotype turned up a few times. The chain links TRBV5-1 to TRBJ2-1; 10 positions match TRBD2. The CDR3 extends over 15 amino acids. Germline V gene lookup returns CDR1 SGHRS and CDR2 YFSETQ. With 4 bases clipped from V and 4 bases from J, the junction kept 5 bases outside the gene matches. CDR3 loop: CASSPTSGVYNEQFF. CDR3 sequence (DNA): TGCGCCAGCAGCCCTACTAGCGGGGTTTACAATGAGCAGTTCTTC.

The V gene is TRBV7-9, the J gene TRBJ2-5, with a possible D match to TRBD2 (5 bases). Germline V gene sequence: CDR1 SEHNR, CDR2 FQNEAQ (reference sequence). This CDR3 contains 10 residues. The V and J ends lost 4 bases and 9 bases respectively, with 6 bases between them. The DNA of the CDR3 is TGTGCCAGCAGCTCGGAGGCCCAGTACTTC. Its protein product is CASSSEAQYF.

V usage is TRBV28 and J usage is TRBJ2-7; no reliable D call. CDR3 length: 13 amino acids. In germline, CDR1 is MDHEN, CDR2 SYDVKM. Trimming shortened V by 4 bases and J by 4 bases, and 11 bases separated the two germline ends. CDR3 amino acids: CASSSPGPYEQYF. The CDR3 bases are TGTGCCAGCAGTTCCCCGGGTCCTTACGAGCAGTACTTC. Combining the CDR3 with reference TRBV28 and TRBJ2-7 gives the whole variable domain DVKVTQSSRYLVKRTGEKVFLECVQDMDHENMFWYRQDPGLGLRLIYFSYDVKMKEKGDIPEGYSVSREKKERFSLILESASTNQTSMYLCASSSPGPYEQYFGPGTRLTVT.

This clonotype was counted only a few times. The gene calls are TRBV4-3 and TRBJ1-4; 7 nucleotides match TRBD1. Trimming cost V 1 base and J 4 bases; bases outside gene matches: 0. CDR1 is LGHNA, CDR2 YSLEER, per germline. The CDR3 sequence is 14 residues long. The CDR3 nucleotides read TGCGCCAGCAGCCAAGCAGGGGGTAATGAAAAACTGTTTTTT. Protein: CASSQAGGNEKLFF.

In its sample, this clonotype was seen a few times. This chain links TRBV30 with TRBJ1-1; no definite D call. The germline gives CDR1 GTSNPN, CDR2 SVGIG (reference sequence). The V end was cut by 0 bases, the J end by 4 bases, with 15 bases between. This CDR3 is 15 amino acids long. The CDR3 here is CAWSVRGLRGTEAFF. The DNA of the CDR3 is TGTGCCTGGAGTGTCCGAGGGCTCCGCGGCACTGAAGCTTTCTTT.

The V and J genes are TRBV5-1 and TRBJ2-7; possible D gene TRBD2, 6 bases. V lost 2 bases and J 4 bases, leaving 10 bases between the germline ends. Germline CDR1 SGHRS, CDR2 YFSETQ. This CDR3 spans 13 amino acids. The CDR3 loop reads CASSFGGEYEQYF. The CDR3 coding sequence is TGCGCCAGCAGCTTTGGCGGGGAGTACGAGCAGTACTTC.

CDR3 residues: CSAGSFRGLNTIYF. In nucleotides, the CDR3 is TGCAGTGCTGGGTCGTTCAGGGGCTTGAACACCATATATTTT. The rearrangement uses TRBV20-1 and TRBJ1-3; D perhaps matches TRBD1 (6 bases). The CDR3 runs to 14 residues. The germline gives CDR1 DFQATT, CDR2 SNEGSKA (reference sequence). The V and J ends lost 5 bases and 7 bases respectively, with 18 bases between them.

This clonotype was found a few times. V and J are TRBV3-1 and TRBJ1-5; 9 positions agree with TRBD1. This CDR3 is built from 14 residues. Germline CDR1 and CDR2: LGHDT and YNNKEL (reference sequence). The trim removed 6 bases at V and 5 bases at J, leaving 5 bases unmatched. The CDR3 reads CASSPGTGHQPQHF. DNA for the CDR3: TGTGCCAGCAGTCCCGGGACAGGGCATCAGCCCCAGCATTTT.

The chain uses TRBV15 and TRBJ1-2, with D hard to call. Trimming removed 0 bases from V and 6 bases from J, with 14 bases in between. The CDR3 covers 15 residues. Germline values: CDR1 LNHNV, CDR2 YYDKDF (reference sequence). In DNA, the CDR3 is TGTGCCACCAGCAGAGAGTTAGGACCGACGGATGGCTACACCTTC. As protein: CATSRELGPTDGYTF.

This clonotype has just a few counts. The chain links TRBV15 to TRBJ1-5; D may be TRBD1 (6 bases). Trimming stripped 3 bases from V and 0 bases from J, with 12 bases between. In germline, CDR1 is LNHNV, CDR2 YYDKDF (reference sequence). The CDR3 extends over 16 amino acids. The CDR3 protein is CATSRVQGFSNQPQHF. CDR3 DNA sequence: TGTGCCACCAGCAGGGTACAGGGTTTTAGCAATCAGCCCCAGCATTTT.